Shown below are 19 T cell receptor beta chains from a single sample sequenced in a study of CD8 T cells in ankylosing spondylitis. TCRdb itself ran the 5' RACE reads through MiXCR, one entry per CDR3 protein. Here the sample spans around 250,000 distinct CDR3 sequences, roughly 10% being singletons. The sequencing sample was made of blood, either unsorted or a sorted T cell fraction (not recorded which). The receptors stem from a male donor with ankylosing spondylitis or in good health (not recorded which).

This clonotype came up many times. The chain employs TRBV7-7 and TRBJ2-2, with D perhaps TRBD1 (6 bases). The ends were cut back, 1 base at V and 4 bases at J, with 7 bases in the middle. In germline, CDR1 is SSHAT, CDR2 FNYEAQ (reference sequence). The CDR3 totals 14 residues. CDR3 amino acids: CASSLEGVTGELFF. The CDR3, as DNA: TGTGCCAGCAGCTTAGAGGGGGTCACCGGGGAGCTGTTTTTT.

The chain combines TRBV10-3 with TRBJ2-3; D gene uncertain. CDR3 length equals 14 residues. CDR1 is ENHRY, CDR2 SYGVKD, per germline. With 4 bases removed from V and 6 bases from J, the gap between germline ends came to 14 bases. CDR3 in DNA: TGTGCCATCAGTGTCTTAGAATCTGGTGATACGCAGTATTTT. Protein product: CAISVLESGDTQYF.

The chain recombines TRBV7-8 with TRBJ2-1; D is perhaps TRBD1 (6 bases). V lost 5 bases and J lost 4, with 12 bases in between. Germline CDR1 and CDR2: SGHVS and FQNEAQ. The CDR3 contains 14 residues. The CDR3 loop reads CASSRDTTYNEQFF. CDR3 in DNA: TGTGCCAGCAGCCGGGACACCACTTACAATGAGCAGTTCTTC.

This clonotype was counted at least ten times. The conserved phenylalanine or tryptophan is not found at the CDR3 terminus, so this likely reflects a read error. The CDR3 coding sequence is TGTGCCAGCAGTTTACAGGGGCCTAACACCGGGGAGCTGTTTCTT. Its translation is CASSLQGPNTGELFL. The chain is built from TRBV12-3 or TRBV12-4 and TRBJ2-2; a possible D gene is TRBD1 (6 bases). CDR3 size: 15 residues. The germline V and J ends were trimmed by 2 bases and 2 bases, with 9 bases remaining between them.

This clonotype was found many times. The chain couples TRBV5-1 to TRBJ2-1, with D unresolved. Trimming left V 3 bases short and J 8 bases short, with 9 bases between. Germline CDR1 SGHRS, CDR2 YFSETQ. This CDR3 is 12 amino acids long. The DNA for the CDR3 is TGCGCCAGCAGCTCGTTCGATTATGAGCAGTTCTTC. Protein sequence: CASSSFDYEQFF. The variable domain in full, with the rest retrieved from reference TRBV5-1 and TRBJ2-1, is KAGVTQTPRYLIKTRGQQVTLSCSPISGHRSVSWYQQTPGQGLQFLFEYFSETQRNKGNFPGRFSGRQFSNSRSEMNVSTLELGDSALYLCASSSFDYEQFFGPGTRLTVL.

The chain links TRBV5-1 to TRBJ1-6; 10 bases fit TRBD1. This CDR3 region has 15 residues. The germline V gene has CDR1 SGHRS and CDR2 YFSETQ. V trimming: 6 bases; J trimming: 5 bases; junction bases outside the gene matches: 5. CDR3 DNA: TGCGCCAGCACCCGGGGACAGGGGAATAATTCACCCCTCCACTTT. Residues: CASTRGQGNNSPLHF. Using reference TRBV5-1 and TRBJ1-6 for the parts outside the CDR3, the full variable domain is KAGVTQTPRYLIKTRGQQVTLSCSPISGHRSVSWYQQTPGQGLQFLFEYFSETQRNKGNFPGRFSGRQFSNSRSEMNVSTLELGDSALYLCASTRGQGNNSPLHFGNGTRLTVT.

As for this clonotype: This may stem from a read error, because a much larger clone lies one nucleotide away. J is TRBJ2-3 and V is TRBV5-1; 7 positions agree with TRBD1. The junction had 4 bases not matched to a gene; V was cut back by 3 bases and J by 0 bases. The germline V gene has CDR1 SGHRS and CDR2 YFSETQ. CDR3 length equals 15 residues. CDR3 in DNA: TGCGCCAGCAGCTCGGGGACAGCCAGCACAGATACGCAGTATTTT. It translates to CASSSGTASTDTQYF.

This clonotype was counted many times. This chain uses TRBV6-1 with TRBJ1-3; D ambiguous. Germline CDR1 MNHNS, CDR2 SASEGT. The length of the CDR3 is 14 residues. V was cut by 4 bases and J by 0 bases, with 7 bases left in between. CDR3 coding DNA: TGTGCCAGCAGTGGGGTGACCTCTGGAAACACCATATATTTT. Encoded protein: CASSGVTSGNTIYF.

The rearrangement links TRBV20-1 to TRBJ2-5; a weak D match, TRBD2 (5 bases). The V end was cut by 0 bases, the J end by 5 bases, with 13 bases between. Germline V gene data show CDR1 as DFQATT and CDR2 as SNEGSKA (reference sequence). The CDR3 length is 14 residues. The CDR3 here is CSARDQTRVETQYF. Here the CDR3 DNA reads TGCAGTGCTAGAGATCAAACTAGGGTGGAGACCCAGTACTTC.

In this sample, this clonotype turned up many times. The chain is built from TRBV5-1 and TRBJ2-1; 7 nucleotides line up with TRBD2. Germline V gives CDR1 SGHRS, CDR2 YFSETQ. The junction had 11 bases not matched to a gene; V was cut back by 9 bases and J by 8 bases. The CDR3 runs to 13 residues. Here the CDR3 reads CATGEGLNDEQFF. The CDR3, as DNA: TGCGCCACCGGGGAGGGGTTGAACGATGAGCAGTTCTTC.

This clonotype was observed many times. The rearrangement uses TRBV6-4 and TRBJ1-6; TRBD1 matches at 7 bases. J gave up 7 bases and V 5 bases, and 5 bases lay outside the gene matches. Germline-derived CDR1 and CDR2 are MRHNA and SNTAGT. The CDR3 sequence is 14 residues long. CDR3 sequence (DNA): TGTGCCAGCAGTCCGGGACAGCCAAATTCACCCCTCCACTTT. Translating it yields CASSPGQPNSPLHF.

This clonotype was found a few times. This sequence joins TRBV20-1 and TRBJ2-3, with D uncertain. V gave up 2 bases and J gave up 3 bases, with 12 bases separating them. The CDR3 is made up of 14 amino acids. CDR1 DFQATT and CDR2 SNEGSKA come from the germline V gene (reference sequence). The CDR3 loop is CSARPPVWTDTQYF. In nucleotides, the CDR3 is TGCAGTGCTAGACCCCCCGTCTGGACAGATACGCAGTATTTT.

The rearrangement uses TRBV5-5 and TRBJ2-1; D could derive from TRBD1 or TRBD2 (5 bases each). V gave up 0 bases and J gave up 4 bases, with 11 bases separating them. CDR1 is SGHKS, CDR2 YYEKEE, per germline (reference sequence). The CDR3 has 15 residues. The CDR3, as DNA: TGTGCCAGCAGCTTGGATCCTGGGGGTTACAATGAGCAGTTCTTC. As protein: CASSLDPGGYNEQFF.

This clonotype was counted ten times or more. The CDR3 sequence: CASSRGIGQGLGGGYTF. The DNA for the CDR3 is TGTGCCAGCAGCCGCGGAATAGGACAGGGGCTTGGAGGTGGCTACACCTTC. The V call is TRBV7-9, the J call TRBJ1-2; 9 nucleotides agree with TRBD1. The CDR3 length is 17 residues. Trimming removed 5 bases from V and 7 bases from J; junction bases left unmatched: 17. CDR1 SEHNR and CDR2 FQNEAQ come from the germline V gene (reference sequence).

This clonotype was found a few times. The CDR3 DNA is TGTGCCAGCATGGTCGCATACACAGATACGCAGTATTTT. Translation gives CASMVAYTDTQYF. V usage is TRBV25-1 and J usage is TRBJ2-3; D remains unclear. With 7 bases removed from V and 2 bases from J, the gap between germline ends came to 10 bases. The CDR3 runs 13 residues. Germline CDR1 MGHDK, CDR2 SYGVNS.

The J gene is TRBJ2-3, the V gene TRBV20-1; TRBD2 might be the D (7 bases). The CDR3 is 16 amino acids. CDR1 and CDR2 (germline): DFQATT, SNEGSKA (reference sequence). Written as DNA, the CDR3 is TGCTGCTCTAGGGGGGAGGCTGCGGGGGACACAGATACGCAGTATTTT. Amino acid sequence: CCSRGEAAGDTDTQYF.

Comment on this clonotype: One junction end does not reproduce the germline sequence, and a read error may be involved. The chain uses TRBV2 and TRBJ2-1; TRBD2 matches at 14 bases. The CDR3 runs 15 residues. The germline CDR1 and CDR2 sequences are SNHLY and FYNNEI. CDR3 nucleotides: TGTGTCAGCAGGGGGGGACTAGCGGGAGACGATGAGCAGTTCTTC. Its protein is CVSRGGLAGDDEQFF.

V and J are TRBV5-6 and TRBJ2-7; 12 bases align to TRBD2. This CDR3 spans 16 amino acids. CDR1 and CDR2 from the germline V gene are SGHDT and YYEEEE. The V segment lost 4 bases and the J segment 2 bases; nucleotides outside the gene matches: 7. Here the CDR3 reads CASSPRLAGDPYEQYF. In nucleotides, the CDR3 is TGTGCCAGCAGCCCCAGACTAGCGGGAGACCCCTACGAGCAGTACTTC.

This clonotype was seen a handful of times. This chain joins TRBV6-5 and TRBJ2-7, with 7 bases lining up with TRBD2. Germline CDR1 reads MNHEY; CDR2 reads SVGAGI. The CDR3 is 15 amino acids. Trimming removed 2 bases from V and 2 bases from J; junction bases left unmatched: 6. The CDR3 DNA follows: TGTGCCAGCAGTTACGTTTCGAGCGGGGCCTACGAGCAGTACTTC. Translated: CASSYVSSGAYEQYF.